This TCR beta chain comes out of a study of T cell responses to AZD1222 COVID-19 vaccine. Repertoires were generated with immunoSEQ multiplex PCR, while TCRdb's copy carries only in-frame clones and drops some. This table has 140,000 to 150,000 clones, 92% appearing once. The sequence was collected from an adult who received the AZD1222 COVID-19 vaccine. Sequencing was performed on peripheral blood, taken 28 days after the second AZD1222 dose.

The DNA for the CDR3 is TGTGCCAGTAGTCCCCGGGGGGCCGGAGAGACCCAGTACTTC. Translation: CASSPRGAGETQYF. V gene TRBV19 combines with J gene TRBJ2-5; D possibly corresponds to TRBD2 (7 bases). The CDR3 has 14 residues. CDR1 and CDR2 from the germline V gene are LNHDA and SQIVND (reference sequence). Between the trimmed V and J ends, which lost 5 bases and 4 bases, there was a span of 14 bases.